Below are 28 T cell receptor beta chains sequenced from a single sample in a study of cytomegalovirus exposure and HLA in healthy donors. The PCR ran on 60 Vbeta and 13 Jbeta primers. Generated by immunoSEQ multiplex PCR, the TCRdb table keeps only in-frame clones and is missing some. The sample yields around 100,000 clones, about 70% seen once. The sequenced sample consisted of PBMCs. These receptors came from a woman aged 25 to 39 in good health and CMV-seronegative.

V and J are TRBV6-1 and TRBJ1-3; tentative D call: TRBD1 (6 bases). V was shortened by 6 bases and J by 3 bases, with 12 bases between the two germline ends. The CDR3 consists of 14 residues. The V gene's germline CDR1 is MNHNS and CDR2 SASEGT. CDR3 in amino acids: CASRGSGDGNTIYF. The CDR3 bases are TGTGCCAGCAGGGGATCAGGGGATGGAAACACCATATATTTT.

This sequence joins TRBV19 and TRBJ1-2, with a possible D match to TRBD1 (5 bases). The CDR3 is 14 amino acids. V dropped 4 bases and J dropped 4 bases, with 13 bases sitting between them. The germline V gene encodes CDR1 LNHDA and CDR2 SQIVND (reference sequence). The CDR3 bases are TGTGCCAGTAGTACCCTGGGACTCTCCTATGGCTACACCTTC. Protein sequence: CASSTLGLSYGYTF.

This clone was seen only a few times. The genes are TRBV7-8 and TRBJ1-4, with 8 positions matching TRBD1. Germline V gene data show CDR1 as SGHVS and CDR2 as FQNEAQ. The CDR3 is 16 residues long. V gave up 5 bases and J gave up 5 bases; unmatched junction bases: 10. The CDR3 is CASSPGTGGGNEKLFF. As DNA, the CDR3 is TGTGCCAGCAGCCCGGGCACAGGGGGTGGAAATGAAAAACTGTTTTTT.

This clone appeared once. V gene TRBV5-1 combines with J gene TRBJ2-3; the match to TRBD1 covers 8 bases. The V gene's germline CDR1 is SGHRS and CDR2 YFSETQ. Trimming at V came to 4 bases and at J to 2 bases, leaving 9 bases not matched to a gene. There are 16 residues in the CDR3. CDR3 residues: CASSTGDRGNTDTQYF. CDR3 DNA sequence: TGCGCCAGCAGCACGGGAGACAGGGGAAACACAGATACGCAGTATTTT. The whole variable domain, remainder taken from reference TRBV5-1 and TRBJ2-3, is KAGVTQTPRYLIKTRGQQVTLSCSPISGHRSVSWYQQTPGQGLQFLFEYFSETQRNKGNFPGRFSGRQFSNSRSEMNVSTLELGDSALYLCASSTGDRGNTDTQYFGPGTRLTVL.

The chain employs TRBV5-1 and TRBJ2-7, with 11 bases lining up with TRBD1. Germline assignment: CDR1 SGHRS and CDR2 YFSETQ. J was trimmed by 6 bases and V by 0 bases; bases with no gene match: 5. This CDR3 is built from 15 residues. In DNA form, the CDR3 reads TGCGCCAGCAGCTTGGTAGGGACAGGGGGAATCGAGCAGTACTTC. This translates into CASSLVGTGGIEQYF.

The V and J genes are TRBV30 and TRBJ1-2; TRBD1 aligns across 11 bases. The V gene end was trimmed by 0 bases and the J gene end by 8 bases; junction bases not matched to a gene: 5. CDR3 length: 14 residues. Germline CDR1 is GTSNPN and CDR2 is SVGIG (reference sequence). The chain's CDR3 is CAWSVYGTGGGYTF. The DNA of the CDR3 is TGTGCCTGGAGTGTATACGGGACAGGGGGAGGCTACACCTTC.

The chain carries TRBV14 and TRBJ2-2; 8 positions match TRBD2. There are 13 residues in the CDR3. After removal of 8 bases from V and 6 bases from J, the junction contained 5 bases not matched to a gene. CDR1 SGHDN and CDR2 FVKESK come from the germline V gene. The DNA of the CDR3 is TGTGCCAGCCGCGGACTAGCCCCCGGGGAGCTGTTTTTT. It is translated as CASRGLAPGELFF.

V gene TRBV29-1 combines with J gene TRBJ1-2; D unclear. Germline V gene lookup returns CDR1 SQVTM and CDR2 ANQGSEA. CDR3 length: 13 residues. V was trimmed by 4 bases and J by 0 bases, leaving 9 bases between them. CDR3: CSVGRRPNYGYTF. DNA for the CDR3: TGCAGCGTTGGGAGGCGCCCTAACTATGGCTACACCTTC.

The chain combines TRBV15 with TRBJ1-1; D is perhaps TRBD1 (5 bases). Germline V gene lookup returns CDR1 LNHNV and CDR2 YYDKDF (reference sequence). This CDR3 spans 13 amino acids. V lost 7 bases to trimming and J lost 4 bases, with 13 bases between them. CDR3 residues: CATTLLRGTEAFF. The CDR3 DNA reads TGTGCCACCACCCTCCTAAGGGGCACTGAAGCTTTCTTT.

V gene TRBV7-8 combines with J gene TRBJ2-2; D is unclear. Germline lookup yields CDR1 SGHVS and CDR2 FQNEAQ. The CDR3 totals 19 residues. The V gene lost 5 bases and the J gene lost 1 base, with 23 bases spanning the gap. The CDR3 sequence: CASSQARITVYRNTGELFF. CDR3 nucleotide sequence: TGTGCCAGCAGCCAAGCCAGAATAACAGTATACAGGAACACCGGGGAGCTGTTTTTT.

The rearrangement uses TRBV7-9 and TRBJ2-7; 7 bases match TRBD2. CDR1 is SEHNR and CDR2 is FQNEAQ in the germline V gene (reference sequence). This CDR3 contains 14 residues. V lost 1 base, J lost 6 bases, and 6 bases stayed unmatched. The CDR3 coding sequence is TGTGCCAGCAGCTTAGGGGTCCCGGGGGGCGAGCAGTACTTC. It codes for CASSLGVPGGEQYF.

The rearrangement links TRBV18 to TRBJ2-1; the D gene is possibly TRBD2 (6 bases). Germline CDR1 is KGHSH and CDR2 is LQKENI. Trimming pared 5 bases from V and 6 bases from J, leaving 20 bases between. CDR3 length: 16 amino acids. CDR3 DNA sequence: TGTGCCAGCTCAGCAGGGAGTAGCGGAAAAGGCAATGAGCAGTTCTTC. This codes for CASSAGSSGKGNEQFF.

This chain uses TRBV4-3 with TRBJ2-5; 9 bases match TRBD2. This CDR3 is 16 amino acids long. Germline V CDR1 and CDR2: LGHNA, YSLEER. After removal of 0 bases from V and 4 bases from J, the junction contained 6 bases not matched to a gene. The CDR3 sequence: CASSQDRAGGPETQYF. The CDR3 DNA is TGCGCCAGCAGCCAAGATCGTGCGGGGGGGCCAGAGACCCAGTACTTC.

The chain has TRBV7-9 and TRBJ2-2; 7 bases align to TRBD2. The V gene's germline CDR1 is SEHNR and CDR2 FQNEAQ (reference sequence). This CDR3 comprises 14 residues. V trimming: 1 base; J trimming: 4 bases; junction bases outside the gene matches: 0. The DNA of the CDR3 is TGTGCCAGCAGCTTAGGGACTAGCACCGGGGAGCTGTTTTTT. The encoded protein is CASSLGTSTGELFF.

The chain is built from TRBV7-9 and TRBJ1-2, with D unclear. In germline, CDR1 is SEHNR, CDR2 FQNEAQ (reference sequence). V shed 0 bases and J shed 2 bases, with 7 bases lying between them. CDR3 length: 14 amino acids. For the CDR3, the DNA is TGTGCCAGCAGCTTAGCGGGCGGGAACTATGGCTACACCTTC. It specifies CASSLAGGNYGYTF.

The chain joins TRBV29-1 to TRBJ2-3; D call uncertain. The CDR3 is 12 amino acids. CDR1 and CDR2 from the germline V gene are SQVTM and ANQGSEA. Trimming removed 5 bases from V and 3 bases from J, with 9 bases in between. CDR3 DNA: TGCAGCGTTAACAGTAGAACAGATACGCAGTATTTT. Translation gives CSVNSRTDTQYF.

V gene TRBV5-1 combines with J gene TRBJ2-6; 8 bases match TRBD2. J was trimmed by 1 base and V by 4 bases; bases with no gene match: 4. Germline loops: CDR1 SGHRS, CDR2 YFSETQ. The CDR3 spans 16 residues. DNA of the CDR3: TGCGCCAGCAGCGATGGCGGGGGGTCTGGGGCCAACGTCCTGACTTTC. This codes for CASSDGGGSGANVLTF.

CDR3 sequence (DNA): TGCGCCAGCAATGCGGACAGGACTAACTATGGCTACACCTTC. Its translation is CASNADRTNYGYTF. The V call is TRBV5-1, the J call TRBJ1-2; the match to TRBD1 covers 7 bases. The CDR3 sequence is 14 residues long. Per the germline V gene, CDR1 is SGHRS and CDR2 is YFSETQ. Trimming at V came to 6 bases and at J to 0 bases, leaving 5 bases not matched to a gene.

The chain uses TRBV5-1 and TRBJ2-6; possible D gene TRBD2, 6 bases. With 4 bases removed from V and 12 bases from J, the gap between germline ends came to 17 bases. This CDR3 region has 14 residues. The V gene's germline CDR1 is SGHRS and CDR2 YFSETQ. As DNA, the CDR3 is TGCGCCAGCAGCCTCGGACTACTAGAGAGCGTCCTGACTTTC. This sequence encodes CASSLGLLESVLTF. The full variable domain, rest sourced from reference TRBV5-1 and TRBJ2-6, is KAGVTQTPRYLIKTRGQQVTLSCSPISGHRSVSWYQQTPGQGLQFLFEYFSETQRNKGNFPGRFSGRQFSNSRSEMNVSTLELGDSALYLCASSLGLLESVLTFGAGSRLTVL.

This CDR3 reads CASSQNWETQYF. For the CDR3, the DNA is TGTGCCAGCAGCCAAAACTGGGAGACCCAGTACTTC. This chain joins TRBV14 and TRBJ2-5; D unclear. Germline V CDR1 and CDR2: SGHDN, FVKESK. V was trimmed by 2 bases and J by 5 bases, leaving 6 bases between them. The CDR3 length is 12 residues.

The genes are TRBV6-5 and TRBJ1-1; D is unclear. The CDR3 length is 11 residues. Trimming stripped 5 bases from V and 1 base from J, with 2 bases between. Germline V gene lookup returns CDR1 MNHEY and CDR2 SVGAGI. The DNA of the CDR3 is TGTGCCAGCAGTCGGAACACTGAAGCTTTCTTT. It encodes CASSRNTEAFF.

The chain links TRBV19 to TRBJ1-4; the D gene is possibly TRBD1 (5 bases). Germline values: CDR1 LNHDA, CDR2 SQIVND (reference sequence). The V end lost 5 bases, the J end lost 8 bases, and 18 bases lay between the germline ends. The CDR3 has 15 residues. The CDR3 DNA reads as TGTGCCAGTAGTCGACAGCAGAGCGCGGGGGAAAAACTGTTTTTT. This sequence encodes CASSRQQSAGEKLFF.

CDR3 bases: TGTGCCAGCAGCCAGGTTACCGGGACCGGGAGTGGGCAGTACTTC. Its protein is CASSQVTGTGSGQYF. The gene calls are TRBV13 and TRBJ2-7; tentative D call: TRBD2 (6 bases). V was trimmed by 5 bases and J by 9 bases, leaving 23 bases between them. This CDR3 comprises 15 residues. Germline values: CDR1 PRHDT, CDR2 FYEKMQ (reference sequence).

The chain employs TRBV25-1 and TRBJ1-1, with no clear D. The CDR3 totals 13 residues. The V and J ends lost 8 bases and 4 bases respectively, with 14 bases between them. Germline V gives CDR1 MGHDK, CDR2 SYGVNS. The CDR3: CASSRAIGTEAFF. As DNA, the CDR3 is TGTGCCAGCTCAAGAGCTATCGGCACTGAAGCTTTCTTT. Variable domain in full (rest from reference TRBV25-1 and TRBJ1-1): EADIYQTPRYLVIGTGKKITLECSQTMGHDKMYWYQQDPGMELHLIHYSYGVNSTEKGDLSSESTVSRIRTEHFPLTLESARPSHTSQYLCASSRAIGTEAFFGQGTRLTVV.

The V and J genes are TRBV18 and TRBJ2-5, with TRBD1 matching 9 bases. V was clipped by 4 bases and J by 4 bases; unmatched bases: 1. Germline values: CDR1 KGHSH, CDR2 LQKENI. This CDR3 spans 13 amino acids. The CDR3 sequence: CASSRGQGETQYF. The CDR3 nucleotides read TGTGCCAGCTCACGGGGACAGGGAGAGACCCAGTACTTC.

The V and J genes are TRBV28 and TRBJ2-5; the D gene is possibly TRBD2 (5 bases). The germline V gene encodes CDR1 MDHEN and CDR2 SYDVKM. V lost 6 bases to trimming and J lost 3 bases, with 11 bases between them. The CDR3 consists of 13 residues. This CDR3 is CASRAVEEETQYF. Written as DNA, the CDR3 is TGTGCCAGCAGGGCGGTGGAGGAAGAGACCCAGTACTTC.

This clone was found a few times. For the CDR3, the DNA is TGTGCCAGCTCACACACGACAGAGTCTAACTATGGCTACACCTTC. As protein: CASSHTTESNYGYTF. The chain carries TRBV18 and TRBJ1-2, with D perhaps TRBD1 (5 bases). Germline values: CDR1 KGHSH, CDR2 LQKENI. The CDR3 covers 15 residues. The V gene lost 4 bases and the J gene lost 0 bases, with 12 bases spanning the gap.

The rearrangement links TRBV5-4 to TRBJ2-2; D unresolved. V lost 7 bases and J 0 bases, leaving 13 bases between the germline ends. CDR3 length equals 15 residues. Per the germline V gene, CDR1 is SGHNT and CDR2 is YYREEE (reference sequence). This CDR3 reads CASRERNANTGELFF. The CDR3 DNA reads as TGTGCCAGCCGCGAGAGGAACGCGAACACCGGGGAGCTGTTTTTT.